This passage covers 31 T cell receptor beta chains from one sample sequenced in a study of long-term antiretroviral therapy in people with HIV. Sequencing relied on immunoSEQ assay v3.0, run at survey level. Sequencing used immunoSEQ multiplex PCR; TCRdb keeps in-frame clones, though not all of them. Here the sample spans under 20,000 clones, 78% being singletons. The sample was unsorted PBMCs, taken 0.3 years after starting antiretroviral therapy. Every receptor here comes from a woman aged 45-59 years with HIV.

This chain connects TRBV5-5 to TRBJ2-1; 8 positions match TRBD2. V was pared by 0 bases and J by 4 bases, with 12 bases of the junction left unmatched. This CDR3 has 18 amino acids. Germline assignment: CDR1 SGHKS and CDR2 YYEKEE (reference sequence). The CDR3 DNA sequence: TGTGCCAGCAGCTTGGTTCCGGGGGGGACACGTGTGTACAATGAGCAGTTCTTC. It is translated as CASSLVPGGTRVYNEQFF.

V usage is TRBV6-5 and J usage is TRBJ1-5; D perhaps matches TRBD1 (5 bases). V dropped 8 bases and J dropped 5 bases, with 13 bases sitting between them. The CDR3 spans 13 residues. The germline V gene has CDR1 MNHEY and CDR2 SVGAGI. Here the CDR3 reads CASRGSGHQPQHF. Written as DNA, the CDR3 is TGTGCCAGCCGGGGGTCAGGGCATCAGCCCCAGCATTTT.

V is TRBV7-2 and J is TRBJ1-2; TRBD1 aligns across 8 bases. CDR3 size: 13 residues. The J segment lost 4 bases and the V segment lost 5 bases, leaving 3 bases of the junction unmatched. Germline CDR1 reads SGHTA; CDR2 reads FQGNSA. CDR3 coding DNA: TGTGCCAGCAGCCCGACAGGGGTCTATGGCTACACCTTC. Protein sequence: CASSPTGVYGYTF.

Written as DNA, the CDR3 is TGTGCCAGTAGTACCTCCTTCCTTCCCCCTAGTCAGCCCCAGCATTTT. Translating gives CASSTSFLPPSQPQHF. V is TRBV19 and J is TRBJ1-5; D not certain. The CDR3 totals 16 residues. V gave up 4 bases and J gave up 6 bases, with 19 bases separating them. Germline CDR1 LNHDA, CDR2 SQIVND (reference sequence).

V gene TRBV30 combines with J gene TRBJ1-2, with D unresolved. The V end lost 2 bases, the J end lost 8 bases, and 21 bases lay between the germline ends. The CDR3 runs to 15 residues. Germline V CDR1 and CDR2: GTSNPN, SVGIG (reference sequence). CDR3 nucleotides: TGTGCCTGGAGTCAGGTCGTTTCTGGGTTGAACGGCTACACCTTC. It encodes CAWSQVVSGLNGYTF.

The chain recombines TRBV5-4 with TRBJ2-7; D may be TRBD2 (5 bases). Per the germline V gene, CDR1 is SGHNT and CDR2 is YYREEE (reference sequence). The V end lost 5 bases, the J end lost 8 bases, and 17 bases lay between the germline ends. The CDR3 sequence is 13 residues long. This CDR3 reads CASRSGEVSQQYV. CDR3 sequence (DNA): TGTGCCAGCAGGTCCGGGGAAGTTTCTCAGCAGTACGTC.

This clone was detected once. This rearrangement joins TRBV4-1 to TRBJ1-2; D might be TRBD1 (5 bases). The germline CDR1 and CDR2 sequences are MGHRA and YSYEKL. Trimming stripped 0 bases from V and 2 bases from J, with 10 bases between. The CDR3 length is 15 residues. CDR3 coding DNA: TGCGCCAGCAGCCAAGAGCAACGACAGAACTATGGCTACACCTTC. This encodes CASSQEQRQNYGYTF.

V is TRBV5-5 and J is TRBJ2-3, with 8 bases that match TRBD2. V gave up 4 bases and J gave up 1 base; unmatched junction bases: 8. The CDR3 covers 16 residues. Germline values: CDR1 SGHKS, CDR2 YYEKEE (reference sequence). Here the CDR3 DNA reads TGTGCCAGCAGCGGGGTATCGGGGGGGCGCACAGATACGCAGTATTTT. Its translation is CASSGVSGGRTDTQYF.

The V gene is TRBV5-5, the J gene TRBJ2-1; 12 positions agree with TRBD1. Germline V gene sequence: CDR1 SGHKS, CDR2 YYEKEE (reference sequence). Unmatched junction bases numbered 9, after V lost 0 bases and J lost 5 bases. The CDR3 extends over 18 amino acids. CDR3 coding DNA: TGTGCCAGCAGCTTGGCCGGGACAGGGGGCGGTGTAAACAATGAGCAGTTCTTC. Its protein product is CASSLAGTGGGVNNEQFF.

The gene calls are TRBV15 and TRBJ2-6; no definite D call. The V end was cut by 3 bases, the J end by 0 bases, with 6 bases between. The CDR3 runs 15 residues. Germline CDR1 and CDR2: LNHNV and YYDKDF (reference sequence). CDR3 residues: CATSRLSSGANVLTF. Here the CDR3 DNA reads TGTGCCACCAGCAGGCTTTCCTCTGGGGCCAACGTCCTGACTTTC.

The chain employs TRBV7-2 and TRBJ1-1; 9 positions agree with TRBD1. V shed 1 base and J 4 bases; nucleotides not matched to a gene: 4. This CDR3 spans 15 amino acids. Germline loops: CDR1 SGHTA, CDR2 FQGNSA. The CDR3 reads CASSLGPGQGTEAFF. CDR3 in DNA: TGTGCCAGCAGCTTAGGCCCGGGACAGGGCACTGAAGCTTTCTTT.

The chain joins TRBV11-1 to TRBJ2-3, with TRBD2 matching over 11 bases. Trimming removed 3 bases from V and 0 bases from J; junction bases left unmatched: 5. The CDR3 has 17 amino acids. The germline V gene encodes CDR1 SGHAT and CDR2 FQDESV (reference sequence). The CDR3: CASSLGLADTSTDTQYF. In DNA, the CDR3 is TGTGCCAGCAGCTTGGGACTAGCGGACACTAGCACAGATACGCAGTATTTT.

The gene calls are TRBV14 and TRBJ1-1; no reliable D call. The germline CDR1 and CDR2 sequences are SGHDN and FVKESK. The ends were cut back, 4 bases at V and 0 bases at J, with 9 bases in the middle. The CDR3 is 14 amino acids. CDR3 in amino acids: CASSLAGMNTEAFF. The CDR3 coding sequence is TGTGCCAGCAGCCTGGCGGGGATGAACACTGAAGCTTTCTTT.

The chain couples TRBV5-1 to TRBJ2-2; the match to TRBD2 covers 8 bases. The germline V gene encodes CDR1 SGHRS and CDR2 YFSETQ. There are 17 residues in the CDR3. Trimming took 0 bases from V and 2 from J; bases not matched to a gene: 6. The DNA for the CDR3 is TGCGCCAGCAGCTTGGCCGGTGGACTAGCAAACACCGGGGAGCTGTTTTTT. It yields the protein CASSLAGGLANTGELFF.

V usage is TRBV7-9 and J usage is TRBJ1-2; 8 nucleotides agree with TRBD1. Germline trimming cut 2 bases from V and 8 bases from J; bases unmatched to any gene: 10. Germline CDR1 and CDR2: SEHNR and FQNEAQ (reference sequence). CDR3 length: 15 residues. CDR3 nucleotide sequence: TGTGCCAGCAGCTTATTGGGCGCAGGGGGCGAAGGCTACACCTTC. This translates into CASSLLGAGGEGYTF.

The genes are TRBV5-1 and TRBJ2-7; TRBD2 is a possible D gene (7 bases). The CDR3 length is 16 residues. CDR1 and CDR2 (germline): SGHRS, YFSETQ. V lost 0 bases and J lost 5, with 18 bases in between. CDR3 sequence: CASSLEGRAGADEQYF. CDR3 sequence (DNA): TGCGCCAGCAGCTTGGAGGGTCGGGCGGGGGCTGACGAGCAGTACTTC.

The J gene is TRBJ1-2, the V gene TRBV28; D uncertain. Germline CDR1 and CDR2: MDHEN and SYDVKM. V lost 8 bases to trimming and J lost 1 base, with 14 bases between them. CDR3 length: 14 residues. The DNA for the CDR3 is TGTGCCAGCCGGCCCGGCAGGTATAACTATGGCTACACCTTC. Encoded protein: CASRPGRYNYGYTF.

This chain uses TRBV19 with TRBJ1-1; maybe TRBD1 (5 bases). The CDR3 is 13 amino acids. Germline assignment: CDR1 LNHDA and CDR2 SQIVND (reference sequence). The CDR3 DNA is TGTGCGACGCTAAATACAGGTCACACTGAAGCTTTCTTT. Its translation is CATLNTGHTEAFF.

This sequence joins TRBV29-1 and TRBJ2-5; 11 bases line up with TRBD1. V lost 3 bases, J lost 4 bases, and 7 bases stayed unmatched. This CDR3 has 15 residues. Looked up from germline, CDR1 is SQVTM and CDR2 is ANQGSEA. The CDR3 loop is CSVDRGTGGIETQYF. The CDR3, as DNA: TGCAGCGTTGATAGGGGGACAGGGGGAATAGAGACCCAGTACTTC.

The chain is built from TRBV27 and TRBJ2-2; D is unresolved. V lost 1 base and J 1 base, leaving 13 bases between the germline ends. Per the germline V gene, CDR1 is MNHEY and CDR2 is SMNVEV (reference sequence). CDR3 length: 17 residues. The CDR3 loop reads CASSLWSSGVNTGELFF. The CDR3, as DNA: TGTGCCAGCAGTTTATGGTCGTCAGGAGTGAACACCGGGGAGCTGTTTTTT.

The sample holds a few counts of this clone. The chain links TRBV19 to TRBJ1-2; 8 bases match TRBD1. This CDR3 is built from 12 residues. J gave up 3 bases and V 10 bases, and 4 bases lay outside the gene matches. Per the germline V gene, CDR1 is LNHDA and CDR2 is SQIVND (reference sequence). CDR3 nucleotide sequence: TGTGCCACTACGACAGGGGACTATGGCTACACCTTC. It translates to CATTTGDYGYTF.

This chain's CDR3 is CASRGTSGGSYEQYF. The CDR3 nucleotides read TGTGCCAGCAGGGGTACTAGCGGGGGGTCCTACGAGCAGTACTTC. The chain is built from TRBV2 and TRBJ2-7; 12 bases line up with TRBD2. Germline loops: CDR1 SNHLY, CDR2 FYNNEI. The CDR3 extends over 15 amino acids. J lost 1 base, V lost 6 bases, and 4 bases had no gene match.

The chain couples TRBV7-8 to TRBJ1-3; 7 positions agree with TRBD1. This CDR3 spans 16 amino acids. V was pared by 0 bases and J by 0 bases, with 2 bases of the junction left unmatched. Germline CDR1 SGHVS, CDR2 FQNEAQ. For the CDR3, the DNA is TGTGCCAGCAGCTTAGCGGGACAGAACTCTGGAAACACCATATATTTT. This codes for CASSLAGQNSGNTIYF.

The chain links TRBV13 to TRBJ2-1; maybe TRBD1 (5 bases). Looked up from germline, CDR1 is PRHDT and CDR2 is FYEKMQ (reference sequence). Trimming left V 4 bases short and J 4 bases short, with 14 bases between. The CDR3 sequence is 15 residues long. This chain's CDR3 is CASSYRQPPYNEQFF. The CDR3, as DNA: TGTGCCAGCAGCTATAGACAGCCACCTTACAATGAGCAGTTCTTC.

J is TRBJ2-5 and V is TRBV10-3; no definite D call. The CDR3 has 16 residues. Germline CDR1 is ENHRY and CDR2 is SYGVKD. Trimming took 0 bases from V and 9 from J, leaving 20 bases between them. This CDR3 is CAISESAEYEGGAQYF. In DNA form, the CDR3 reads TGTGCCATCAGTGAGTCGGCCGAATATGAAGGTGGGGCCCAGTACTTC.

The CDR3 sequence: CASSLARGPGAELFF. CDR3 DNA sequence: TGTGCCAGCAGCTTGGCCCGGGGACCTGGCGCGGAACTGTTTTTT. The rearrangement uses TRBV11-2 and TRBJ1-4, with D perhaps matching TRBD1 (5 bases). The germline gives CDR1 SGHAT, CDR2 FQNNGV. CDR3 length: 15 residues. V was trimmed by 3 bases and J by 12 bases, leaving 20 bases between them.

The rearrangement links TRBV19 to TRBJ1-5, with 7 positions matching TRBD1. The CDR3 is 16 amino acids. Germline CDR1 and CDR2: LNHDA and SQIVND (reference sequence). Trimming at V came to 0 bases and at J to 4 bases, leaving 6 bases not matched to a gene. Here the CDR3 reads CASSIDPGTANQPQHF. CDR3 in DNA: TGTGCCAGTAGTATAGATCCCGGGACAGCGAATCAGCCCCAGCATTTT.

The rearrangement joins TRBV7-8 to TRBJ1-2, with 8 bases that match TRBD1. The CDR3 is made up of 15 amino acids. V lost 1 base and J lost 8; bases outside the gene matches: 9. Germline CDR1 SGHVS, CDR2 FQNEAQ. The CDR3 coding sequence is TGTGCCAGCAGCTTAGAGGCCAGGGGGCGTGGGGGCTACACCTTC. Protein product: CASSLEARGRGGYTF.

CDR3 loop: CASSIAGQGEKTQYF. For the CDR3, the DNA is TGTGCCAGTAGTATAGCAGGACAGGGTGAAAAGACCCAGTACTTC. This chain uses TRBV19 with TRBJ2-5, with TRBD1 matching 8 bases. V shed 1 base and J 6 bases; nucleotides not matched to a gene: 7. The CDR3 loop spans 15 amino acids. Germline V gene sequence: CDR1 LNHDA, CDR2 SQIVND (reference sequence). Supplemented by reference TRBV19 and TRBJ2-5, the full variable domain reads DGGITQSPKYLFRKEGQNVTLSCEQNLNHDAMYWYRQDPGQGLRLIYYSQIVNDFQKGDIAEGYSVSREKKESFPLTVTSAQKNPTAFYLCASSIAGQGEKTQYFGPGTRLLVL.

The rearrangement joins TRBV6-5 to TRBJ1-1, with D unresolved. This CDR3 region has 13 residues. V lost 2 bases and J 1 base, leaving 5 bases between the germline ends. Germline assignment: CDR1 MNHEY and CDR2 SVGAGI. DNA for the CDR3: TGTGCCAGCAGTTACGGAGAGAACACTGAAGCTTTCTTT. Amino acid sequence: CASSYGENTEAFF.

This chain links TRBV30 with TRBJ1-4, with D uncertain. Germline V gene data show CDR1 as GTSNPN and CDR2 as SVGIG (reference sequence). This CDR3 has 13 amino acids. V dropped 0 bases and J dropped 3 bases, with 5 bases sitting between them. The CDR3, as DNA: TGTGCCTGGAGTGTAGGCCCTAATGAAAAACTGTTTTTT. Translation gives CAWSVGPNEKLFF.